This TCR beta chain is from a study of cytomegalovirus exposure and HLA in healthy donors. Study results and limitations: With further analysis later on, most CMV-associated TCR beta chains appeared HLA-restricted.

Amplification used 60 Vbeta primers and 13 Jbeta primers. Assay used: immunoSEQ multiplex PCR; TCRdb lists only in-frame clones, some missing. This sample has around 100,000 clones, with 73% found just once. CDR1 is SEHNR, CDR2 FQNEAQ, per germline (reference sequence). CDR3 length equals 12 residues. Concerning this clone: Its specificity is unknown. Compared with germline, one end of the junction differs, possibly owing to a read error.

The sample was PBMCs. The chain joins TRBV7-9 to TRBJ1-1, with D unresolved. The TCR sequence derives from a man aged 40-49 years in good health and CMV-seronegative. The CDR3 DNA is TGTTCCAGCAGCTACTCAAACACTGAAGCTTTCTTT. As protein: CSSSYSNTEAFF.